Detailed here is one TCR beta chain. The CDR3 runs 13 residues. V lost 7 bases, J lost 2 bases, and 10 bases lay in between. Germline CDR1 and CDR2: LNHDA and SQIVND (reference sequence). This entry belongs to a study of OX40 agonist ivuxolimab in advanced cancers. Study-wide background: The treatment was a fully human IgG2 OX40 agonist, ivuxolimab. Dose-escalation subjects each had hepatocellular carcinoma, melanoma, renal cell or head and neck cancer.

Peripheral blood came from all dose cohorts at three timepoints. Using immunoSEQ multiplex PCR, the repertoire was profiled, and TCRdb retains in-frame clones only, with some absent. The table lists around 68,000 clones, 75% to 95% of them singletons. This sequence joins TRBV19 and TRBJ2-3; tentatively, D is TRBD1 or TRBD2 (5 bases each). The sequence was obtained from an adult with an advanced solid tumor such as melanoma, head and neck, liver or kidney cancer. The sample in question was CD4+ or CD8+ T cells sorted from blood, obtained in a trial of the OX40 agonist ivuxolimab. CDR3 amino acids: CASTWGFTDTQYF. The CDR3 bases are TGTGCCAGTACCTGGGGGTTCACAGATACGCAGTATTTT.